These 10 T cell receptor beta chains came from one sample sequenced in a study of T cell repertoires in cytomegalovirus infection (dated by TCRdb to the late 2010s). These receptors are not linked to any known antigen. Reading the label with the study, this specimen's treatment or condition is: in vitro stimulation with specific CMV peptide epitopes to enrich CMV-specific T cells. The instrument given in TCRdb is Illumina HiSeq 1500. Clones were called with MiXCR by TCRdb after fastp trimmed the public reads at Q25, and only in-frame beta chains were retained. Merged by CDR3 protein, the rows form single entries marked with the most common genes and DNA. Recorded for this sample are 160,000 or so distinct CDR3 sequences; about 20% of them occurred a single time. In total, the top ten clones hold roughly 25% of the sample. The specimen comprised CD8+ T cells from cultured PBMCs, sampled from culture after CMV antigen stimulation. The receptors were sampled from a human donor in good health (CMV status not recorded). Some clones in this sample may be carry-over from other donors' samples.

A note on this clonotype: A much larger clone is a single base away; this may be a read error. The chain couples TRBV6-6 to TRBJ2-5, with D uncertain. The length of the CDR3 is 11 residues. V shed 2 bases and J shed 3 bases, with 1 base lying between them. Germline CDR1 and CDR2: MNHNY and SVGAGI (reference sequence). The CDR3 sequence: CASSYEETQYF. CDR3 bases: TGTGCCAGCAGTTACGAAGAGACCCAGTACTTC.

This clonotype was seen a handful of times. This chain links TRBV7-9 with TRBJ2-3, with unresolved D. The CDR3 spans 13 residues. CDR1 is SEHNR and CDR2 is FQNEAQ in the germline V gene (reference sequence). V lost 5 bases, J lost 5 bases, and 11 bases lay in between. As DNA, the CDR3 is TGTGCCAGCAGCCAACTTTTTATAGATACGCAGTATTTT. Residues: CASSQLFIDTQYF.

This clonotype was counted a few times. Here the CDR3 DNA reads TGCGCCAGCAGCCAAGATTTGGGGGGATACAATGAGCAGTTCTTC. Protein product: CASSQDLGGYNEQFF. The V gene is TRBV4-1, the J gene TRBJ2-1; the D gene is possibly TRBD2 (6 bases). Trimming removed 0 bases at V and 4 bases at J, with 10 bases between. CDR1 and CDR2 from the germline V gene are MGHRA and YSYEKL. The CDR3 totals 15 residues.

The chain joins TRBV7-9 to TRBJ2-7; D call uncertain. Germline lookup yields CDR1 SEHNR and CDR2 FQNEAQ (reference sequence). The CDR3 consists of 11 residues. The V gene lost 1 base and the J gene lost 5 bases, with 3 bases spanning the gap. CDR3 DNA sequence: TGTGCCAGCAGCTTAGGCGACGAGCAGTACTTC. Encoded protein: CASSLGDEQYF.

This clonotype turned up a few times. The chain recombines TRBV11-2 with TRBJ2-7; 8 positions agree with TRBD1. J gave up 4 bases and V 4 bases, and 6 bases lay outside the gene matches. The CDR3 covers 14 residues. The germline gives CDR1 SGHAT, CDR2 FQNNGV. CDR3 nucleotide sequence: TGTGCCAGCAGCTCCTGGACAGGGAGTTACGAGCAGTACTTC. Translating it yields CASSSWTGSYEQYF.

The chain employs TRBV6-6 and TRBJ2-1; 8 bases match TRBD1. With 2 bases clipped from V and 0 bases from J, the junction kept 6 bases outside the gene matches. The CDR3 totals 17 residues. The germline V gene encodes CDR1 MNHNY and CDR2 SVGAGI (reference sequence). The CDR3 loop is CASSYGTGRTSYNEQFF. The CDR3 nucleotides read TGTGCCAGCAGTTACGGGACAGGAAGGACCTCCTACAATGAGCAGTTCTTC.

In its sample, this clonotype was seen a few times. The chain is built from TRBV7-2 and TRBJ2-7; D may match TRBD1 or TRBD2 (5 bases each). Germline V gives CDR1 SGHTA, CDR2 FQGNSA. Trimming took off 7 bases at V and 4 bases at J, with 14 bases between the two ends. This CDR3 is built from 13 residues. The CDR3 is CASIPPWGYEQYF. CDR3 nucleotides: TGTGCCAGCATCCCCCCGTGGGGGTACGAGCAGTACTTC.

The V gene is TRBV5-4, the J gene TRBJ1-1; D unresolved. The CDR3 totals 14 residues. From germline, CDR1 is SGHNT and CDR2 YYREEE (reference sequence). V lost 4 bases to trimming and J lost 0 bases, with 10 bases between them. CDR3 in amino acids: CASSHPPLNTEAFF. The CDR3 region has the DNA TGTGCCAGCAGCCACCCTCCACTGAACACTGAAGCTTTCTTT.

CDR3 DNA: TGTGCCAGCAGCCCTAGGGGACTAGAGTCCTACAATGAGCAGTTCTTC. Translation gives CASSPRGLESYNEQFF. The chain uses TRBV11-2 and TRBJ2-1; 8 positions match TRBD2. The CDR3 totals 16 residues. Germline loops: CDR1 SGHAT, CDR2 FQNNGV. The J segment lost 1 base and the V segment lost 5 bases, leaving 7 bases of the junction unmatched. Complete variable domain (other parts from reference TRBV11-2 and TRBJ2-1): EAGVAQSPRYKIIEKRQSVAFWCNPISGHATLYWYQQILGQGPKLLIQFQNNGVVDDSQLPKDRFSAERLKGVDSTLKIQPAKLEDSAVYLCASSPRGLESYNEQFFGPGTRLTVL.

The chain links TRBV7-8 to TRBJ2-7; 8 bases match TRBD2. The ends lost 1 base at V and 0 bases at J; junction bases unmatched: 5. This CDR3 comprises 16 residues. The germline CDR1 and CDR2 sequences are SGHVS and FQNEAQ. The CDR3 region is CASSLVAGLGSYEQYF. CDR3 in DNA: TGTGCCAGCAGCTTAGTAGCGGGGCTTGGCTCCTACGAGCAGTACTTC.